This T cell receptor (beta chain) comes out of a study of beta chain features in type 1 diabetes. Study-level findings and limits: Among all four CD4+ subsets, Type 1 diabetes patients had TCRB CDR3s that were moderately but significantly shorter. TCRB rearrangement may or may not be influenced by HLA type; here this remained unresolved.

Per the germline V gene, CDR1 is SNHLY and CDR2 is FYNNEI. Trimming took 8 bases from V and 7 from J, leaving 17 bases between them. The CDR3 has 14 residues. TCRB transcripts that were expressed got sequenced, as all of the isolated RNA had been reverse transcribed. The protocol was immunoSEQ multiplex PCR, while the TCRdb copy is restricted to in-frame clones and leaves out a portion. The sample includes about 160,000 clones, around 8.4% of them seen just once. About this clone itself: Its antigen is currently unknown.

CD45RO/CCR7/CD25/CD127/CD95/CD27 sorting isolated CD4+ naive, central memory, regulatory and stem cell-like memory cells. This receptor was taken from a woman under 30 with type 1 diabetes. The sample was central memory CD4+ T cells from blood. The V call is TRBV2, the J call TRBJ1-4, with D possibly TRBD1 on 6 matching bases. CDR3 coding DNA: TGTGCCAGCCATGTGGGACAAGGCCCTGAAAAACTGTTTTTT. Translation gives CASHVGQGPEKLFF.